Below are 25 T cell receptor beta chains sequenced from a single sample in a study of blood T cell repertoires in COVID-19. The assay was immunoSEQ multiplex PCR, and TCRdb's table has in-frame clones only and misses some. Of approximately 74,000 clones in the sample, roughly 79% were seen once. The sequenced sample was peripheral blood. The source is a man between 60 and 70 years old with acute or convalescent COVID-19.

The count of this clone is one. The rearrangement uses TRBV18 and TRBJ2-2; 9 nucleotides line up with TRBD1. Germline CDR1 reads KGHSH; CDR2 reads LQKENI. Losses at the gene ends were 3 bases for V and 4 bases for J; bases not matched to a gene: 3. This CDR3 region has 15 residues. CDR3 coding DNA: TGTGCCAGCTCACCTGGGACAGGGCCCACCGGGGAGCTGTTTTTT. Its protein product is CASSPGTGPTGELFF. The complete variable domain, with remaining parts taken from reference TRBV18 and TRBJ2-2, reads NAGVMQNPRHLVRRRGQEARLRCSPMKGHSHVYWYRQLPEEGLKFMVYLQKENIIDESGMPKERFSAEFPKEGPSILRIQQVVRGDSAAYFCASSPGTGPTGELFFGEGSRLTVL.

The chain uses TRBV5-1 and TRBJ1-4; D is perhaps TRBD1 (5 bases). Trimming removed 2 bases from V and 7 bases from J, with 15 bases in between. In germline, CDR1 is SGHRS, CDR2 YFSETQ. The CDR3 runs to 15 residues. This chain's CDR3 is CASSFSERGGEKLFF. In DNA form, the CDR3 reads TGCGCCAGCAGCTTTTCAGAAAGGGGTGGTGAAAAACTGTTTTTT.

The chain combines TRBV9 with TRBJ2-5, with 8 bases fitting TRBD2. Per germline, CDR1 SGDLS and CDR2 YYNGEE. The junction had 5 bases not matched to a gene; V was cut back by 0 bases and J by 4 bases. CDR3 length: 15 amino acids. DNA of the CDR3: TGTGCCAGCAGCGTAGCCGGGGGGGCGGGAGAGACCCAGTACTTC. Translated, it gives CASSVAGGAGETQYF.

The chain uses TRBV6-5 and TRBJ1-2; D is perhaps TRBD1 (6 bases). The V gene lost 6 bases and the J gene lost 2 bases, with 16 bases spanning the gap. In germline, CDR1 is MNHEY, CDR2 SVGAGI. This CDR3 is 15 amino acids long. The CDR3 DNA reads TGTGCCAGCAGCGTCAAATACGGACAGAACTATGGCTACACCTTC. This codes for CASSVKYGQNYGYTF.

V usage is TRBV6-2 or TRBV6-3 and J usage is TRBJ2-3; tentative D call: TRBD2 (7 bases). Germline V gene lookup returns CDR1 MNHEY and CDR2 SVGEGT. Deletions cut 4 bases from V and 3 bases from J, with 17 bases between. The CDR3 contains 16 residues. CDR3 amino acids: CASSFGGPTSTDTQYF. In DNA, the CDR3 is TGTGCCAGCAGTTTCGGGGGGCCCACTAGTACAGATACGCAGTATTTT.

The genes are TRBV6-5 and TRBJ1-5; D remains ambiguous. V lost 0 bases and J 0 bases, leaving 6 bases between the germline ends. The CDR3 contains 15 residues. Per the germline V gene, CDR1 is MNHEY and CDR2 is SVGAGI. This chain's CDR3 is CASSYSYYSNQPQHF. CDR3 DNA: TGTGCCAGCAGTTACTCGTACTATAGCAATCAGCCCCAGCATTTT.

The chain has TRBV11-2 and TRBJ1-6; unclear D gene. Trimming left V 2 bases short and J 5 bases short, with 7 bases between. The CDR3 contains 14 residues. Looked up from germline, CDR1 is SGHAT and CDR2 is FQNNGV. Written as DNA, the CDR3 is TGTGCCAGCAGCTTACGACATAATAATTCACCCCTCCACTTT. It yields the protein CASSLRHNNSPLHF. Using reference TRBV11-2 and TRBJ1-6 for the parts outside the CDR3, the full variable domain is EAGVAQSPRYKIIEKRQSVAFWCNPISGHATLYWYQQILGQGPKLLIQFQNNGVVDDSQLPKDRFSAERLKGVDSTLKIQPAKLEDSAVYLCASSLRHNNSPLHFGNGTRLTVT.

The V and J genes are TRBV4-1 and TRBJ1-2; no definite D call. Germline loops: CDR1 MGHRA, CDR2 YSYEKL. With 1 base removed from V and 7 bases from J, the gap between germline ends came to 13 bases. The CDR3 loop spans 14 amino acids. The CDR3 DNA follows: TGCGCCAGCAGCCAAGGCTTCGGGGAGGGTGGCTACACCTTC. Translated, it gives CASSQGFGEGGYTF.

The chain joins TRBV6-6 to TRBJ2-5; 8 nucleotides agree with TRBD2. The germline gives CDR1 MNHNY, CDR2 SVGAGI (reference sequence). The CDR3 contains 17 residues. V shed 5 bases, J shed 2 bases, and the junction held 13 bases outside the gene matches. The CDR3 nucleotides read TGTGCCAGCAGTCACGCCTACTTTGCGGGGGGACAAGAGACCCAGTACTTC. Amino acid sequence: CASSHAYFAGGQETQYF.

The CDR3 here is CASSPRRVQGAEETQYF. The CDR3 DNA is TGTGCCAGCAGCCCTCGTCGAGTGCAGGGGGCGGAAGAGACCCAGTACTTC. V is TRBV7-9 and J is TRBJ2-5; 8 bases match TRBD1. The CDR3 runs to 17 residues. CDR1 is SEHNR, CDR2 FQNEAQ, per germline (reference sequence). Losses at the gene ends were 5 bases for V and 3 bases for J; bases not matched to a gene: 14.

This clone occurred a few times. The chain uses TRBV29-1 and TRBJ2-7; 7 nucleotides line up with TRBD2. Per the germline V gene, CDR1 is SQVTM and CDR2 is ANQGSEA. There are 13 residues in the CDR3. V lost 3 bases, J lost 5 bases, and 7 bases stayed unmatched. The CDR3 sequence is CSVDKGEGHEQYF. As DNA, the CDR3 is TGCAGCGTTGATAAAGGGGAGGGGCACGAGCAGTACTTC.

V gene TRBV19 combines with J gene TRBJ1-3; TRBD1 agrees at 7 bases. The CDR3 is 16 residues long. Germline assignment: CDR1 LNHDA and CDR2 SQIVND (reference sequence). The ends lost 4 bases at V and 3 bases at J; junction bases unmatched: 9. In nucleotides, the CDR3 is TGTGCCAGTAGTACCCGACAGGGCCCCCTTGGAAACACCATATATTTT. As protein: CASSTRQGPLGNTIYF.

The V gene is TRBV7-2, the J gene TRBJ2-4; 7 positions agree with TRBD1. This CDR3 region has 19 residues. V lost 7 bases, J lost 0 bases, and 18 bases stayed unmatched. Germline values: CDR1 SGHTA, CDR2 FQGNSA. Here the CDR3 reads CASTPRVSGQPLAKNIQYF. For the CDR3, the DNA is TGTGCCAGCACTCCTCGGGTGTCGGGACAGCCTCTAGCCAAAAACATTCAGTACTTC.

This clone was picked up a small number of times. V and J are TRBV7-2 and TRBJ1-6; D gene uncertain. V lost 7 bases and J lost 6, with 7 bases in between. Looked up from germline, CDR1 is SGHTA and CDR2 is FQGNSA. The CDR3 consists of 12 residues. CDR3 amino acids: CASTRLNSPLHF. In DNA, the CDR3 is TGTGCCAGCACCCGACTTAATTCACCCCTCCACTTT.

CDR3 residues: CASSQDPRGPPYGYTF. The CDR3 region has the DNA TGTGCCAGCAGCCAAGACCCGCGGGGACCTCCCTATGGCTACACCTTC. The chain has TRBV3-1 (or the pseudogene TRBV3-2) and TRBJ1-2, with D perhaps matching TRBD1 (5 bases). Germline V gene data show CDR1 as LGHDT and CDR2 as YNNKEL (reference sequence). The V end was cut by 0 bases, the J end by 4 bases, with 15 bases between. The length of the CDR3 is 16 residues.

The chain employs TRBV27 and TRBJ1-4, with unresolved D. The V end lost 6 bases, the J end lost 7 bases, and 9 bases lay between the germline ends. Germline CDR1 is MNHEY and CDR2 is SMNVEV (reference sequence). This CDR3 comprises 12 residues. The CDR3 is CASSPPGEKLFF. CDR3 sequence (DNA): TGTGCCAGCAGCCCCCCAGGTGAAAAACTGTTTTTT.

This chain uses TRBV19 with TRBJ1-2, with 8 bases that match TRBD1. Germline loops: CDR1 LNHDA, CDR2 SQIVND (reference sequence). The CDR3 has 14 amino acids. Trimming at V came to 1 base and at J to 8 bases, leaving 6 bases not matched to a gene. The CDR3, as DNA: TGTGCCAGTAGTATAGCAGGGGGCGCCGGGGGCTACACCTTC. This codes for CASSIAGGAGGYTF.

The genes are TRBV6-4 and TRBJ1-2, with TRBD1 matching 10 bases. The length of the CDR3 is 16 residues. Germline CDR1 is MRHNA and CDR2 is SNTAGT. The V and J ends lost 2 bases and 5 bases, in that order; junction bases with no gene match: 8. CDR3 nucleotide sequence: TGTGCCAGCAGTGACGCTACCGGGACAGGGGTATATGGCTACACCTTC. Protein sequence: CASSDATGTGVYGYTF.

The V gene is TRBV20-1, the J gene TRBJ1-2; D possibly corresponds to TRBD1 (5 bases). V gave up 3 bases and J gave up 2 bases, with 7 bases separating them. The germline gives CDR1 DFQATT, CDR2 SNEGSKA (reference sequence). The CDR3 has 12 residues. The CDR3 is CSASSGNYGYTF. Here the CDR3 DNA reads TGCAGTGCTAGTTCAGGGAACTATGGCTACACCTTC.

Only a few counts were recorded for this clone. The V call is TRBV7-2, the J call TRBJ2-7; 7 positions agree with TRBD1. The CDR3 is 16 residues long. Unmatched junction bases numbered 13, after V lost 5 bases and J lost 3 bases. Germline V gene sequence: CDR1 SGHTA, CDR2 FQGNSA. The CDR3 is CASSRDSLLYNYEQYF. The CDR3 region has the DNA TGTGCCAGCAGCCGGGACAGCCTTCTCTACAACTACGAGCAGTACTTC.

J is TRBJ2-7 and V is TRBV6-2 or TRBV6-3; D remains unclear. In germline, CDR1 is MNHEY, CDR2 SVGEGT. V was shortened by 2 bases and J by 3 bases, with 8 bases between the two germline ends. This CDR3 contains 13 residues. The CDR3 protein is CASSYQTNYEQYF. The CDR3 DNA reads TGTGCCAGCAGTTACCAAACTAACTACGAGCAGTACTTC.

This chain uses TRBV11-3 with TRBJ2-2; D might be TRBD2 (7 bases). The ends were cut back, 3 bases at V and 5 bases at J, with 13 bases in the middle. CDR1 is SGHNT, CDR2 YENEEA, per germline. CDR3 length: 15 amino acids. CDR3: CASSLGGRDTGELFF. The CDR3, as DNA: TGTGCCAGCAGCTTGGGGGGGCGCGATACCGGGGAGCTGTTTTTT.

In its sample, this clone was seen once. The chain links TRBV5-4 to TRBJ2-3, with TRBD2 matching 12 bases. The V gene's germline CDR1 is SGHNT and CDR2 YYREEE (reference sequence). After removal of 3 bases from V and 5 bases from J, the junction contained 4 bases not matched to a gene. The CDR3 has 15 amino acids. The CDR3 nucleotides are TGTGCCAGCAGCTCTAGCGGGGGGGCCATAGATACGCAGTATTTT. Its protein product is CASSSSGGAIDTQYF.

The sample holds a few counts of this clone. The chain recombines TRBV4-1 with TRBJ2-1; unclear D gene. Trimming left V 1 base short and J 0 bases short, with 10 bases between. This CDR3 has 16 amino acids. CDR1 is MGHRA and CDR2 is YSYEKL in the germline V gene. The DNA of the CDR3 is TGCGCCAGCAGCCAAGTAGATATCCTCTCCTACAATGAGCAGTTCTTC. Its protein is CASSQVDILSYNEQFF.

The chain has TRBV10-1 and TRBJ1-2; a weak D match, TRBD1 (5 bases). The V and J ends lost 7 bases and 6 bases respectively, with 15 bases between them. The CDR3 sequence is 13 residues long. The germline V gene has CDR1 WNHNN and CDR2 SYGVQD (reference sequence). CDR3 sequence reads: CASKVRGSDGYTF. CDR3 in DNA: TGCGCCAGCAAGGTTAGGGGAAGCGATGGCTACACCTTC.